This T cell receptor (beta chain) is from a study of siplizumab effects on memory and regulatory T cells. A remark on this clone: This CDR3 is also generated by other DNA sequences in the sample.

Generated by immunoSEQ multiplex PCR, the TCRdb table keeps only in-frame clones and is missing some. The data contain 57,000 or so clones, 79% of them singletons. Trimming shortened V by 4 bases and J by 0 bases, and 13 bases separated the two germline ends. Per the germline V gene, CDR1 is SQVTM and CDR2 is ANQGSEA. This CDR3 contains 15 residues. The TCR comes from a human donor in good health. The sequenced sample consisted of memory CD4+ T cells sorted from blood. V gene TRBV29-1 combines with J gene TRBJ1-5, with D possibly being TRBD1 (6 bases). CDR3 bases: TGCAGCGTTGGTCAGGGGACGGGTAGCAATCAGCCCCAGCATTTT. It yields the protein CSVGQGTGSNQPQHF.